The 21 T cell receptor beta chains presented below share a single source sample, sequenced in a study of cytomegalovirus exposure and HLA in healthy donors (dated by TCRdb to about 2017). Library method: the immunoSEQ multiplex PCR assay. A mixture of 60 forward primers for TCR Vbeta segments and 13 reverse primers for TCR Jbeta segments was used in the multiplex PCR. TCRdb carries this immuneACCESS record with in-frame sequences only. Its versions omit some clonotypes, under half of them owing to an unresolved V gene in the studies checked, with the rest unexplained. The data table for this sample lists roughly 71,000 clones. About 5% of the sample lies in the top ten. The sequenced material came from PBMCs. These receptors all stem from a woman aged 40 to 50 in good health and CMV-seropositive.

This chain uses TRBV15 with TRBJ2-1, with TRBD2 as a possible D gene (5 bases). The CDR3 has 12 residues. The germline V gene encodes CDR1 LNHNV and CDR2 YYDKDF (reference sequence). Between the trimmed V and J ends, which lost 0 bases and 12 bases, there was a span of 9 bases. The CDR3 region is CATSRDLLAQFF. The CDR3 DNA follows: TGTGCCACCAGCAGAGATCTTCTAGCGCAGTTCTTC.

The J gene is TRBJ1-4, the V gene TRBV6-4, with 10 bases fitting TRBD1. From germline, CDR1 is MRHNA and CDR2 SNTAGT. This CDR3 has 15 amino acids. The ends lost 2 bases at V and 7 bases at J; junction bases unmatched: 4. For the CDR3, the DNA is TGTGCCAGCAGTGACATAGGGACAGGGGTTGAAAAACTGTTTTTT. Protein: CASSDIGTGVEKLFF.

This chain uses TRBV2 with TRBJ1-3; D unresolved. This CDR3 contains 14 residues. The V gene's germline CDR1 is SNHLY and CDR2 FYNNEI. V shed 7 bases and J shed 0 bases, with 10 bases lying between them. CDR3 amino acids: CASTYTISGNTIYF. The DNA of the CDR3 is TGTGCCAGCACTTACACGATCTCTGGAAACACCATATATTTT.

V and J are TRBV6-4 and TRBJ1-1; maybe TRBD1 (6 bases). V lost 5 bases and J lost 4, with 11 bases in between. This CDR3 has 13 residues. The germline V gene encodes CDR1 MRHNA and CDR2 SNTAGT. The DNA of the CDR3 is TGTGCCAGCAGTAAGGACAGTACCACTGAAGCTTTCTTT. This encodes CASSKDSTTEAFF.

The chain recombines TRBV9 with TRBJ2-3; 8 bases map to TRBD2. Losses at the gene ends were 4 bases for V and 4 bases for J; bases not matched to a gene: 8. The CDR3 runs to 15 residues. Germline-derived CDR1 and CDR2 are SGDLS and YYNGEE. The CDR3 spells CASSPREGSADTQYF. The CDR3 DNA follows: TGTGCCAGCAGCCCCCGGGAGGGGAGCGCAGATACGCAGTATTTT.

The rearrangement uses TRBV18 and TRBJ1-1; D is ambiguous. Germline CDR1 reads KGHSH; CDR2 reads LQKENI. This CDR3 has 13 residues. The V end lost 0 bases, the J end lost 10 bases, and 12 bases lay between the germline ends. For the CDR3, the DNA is TGTGCCAGCTCACCACCGGGCGGGCTTGGAGCTTTCTTT. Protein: CASSPPGGLGAFF. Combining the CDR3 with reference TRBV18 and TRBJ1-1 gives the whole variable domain NAGVMQNPRHLVRRRGQEARLRCSPMKGHSHVYWYRQLPEEGLKFMVYLQKENIIDESGMPKERFSAEFPKEGPSILRIQQVVRGDSAAYFCASSPPGGLGAFFGQGTRLTVV.

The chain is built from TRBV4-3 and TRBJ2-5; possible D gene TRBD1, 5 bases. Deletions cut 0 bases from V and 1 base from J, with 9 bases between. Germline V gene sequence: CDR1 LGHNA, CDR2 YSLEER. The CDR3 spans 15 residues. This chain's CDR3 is CASSQDRTSQETQYF. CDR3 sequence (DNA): TGCGCCAGCAGCCAAGATCGGACAAGCCAAGAGACCCAGTACTTC.

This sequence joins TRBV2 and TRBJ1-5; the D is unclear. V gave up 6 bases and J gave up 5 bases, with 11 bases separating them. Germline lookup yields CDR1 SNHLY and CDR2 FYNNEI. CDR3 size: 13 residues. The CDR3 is CASRGVIHQPQHF. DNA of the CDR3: TGTGCCAGCAGGGGAGTTATTCATCAGCCCCAGCATTTT.

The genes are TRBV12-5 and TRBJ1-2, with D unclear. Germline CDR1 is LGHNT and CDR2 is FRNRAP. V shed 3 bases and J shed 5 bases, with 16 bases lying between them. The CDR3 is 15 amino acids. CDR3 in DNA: TGTGCTAGTGGTTTAGGTGTTGAAGGAGGATATGGCTACACCTTC. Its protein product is CASGLGVEGGYGYTF.

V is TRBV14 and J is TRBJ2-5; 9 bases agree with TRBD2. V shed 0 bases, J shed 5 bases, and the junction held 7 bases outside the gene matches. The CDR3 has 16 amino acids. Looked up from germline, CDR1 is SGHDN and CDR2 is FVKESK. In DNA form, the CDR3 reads TGTGCCAGCAGCCAAGATCCGGGAGCGGGGGGTGAGACCCAGTACTTC. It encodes CASSQDPGAGGETQYF.

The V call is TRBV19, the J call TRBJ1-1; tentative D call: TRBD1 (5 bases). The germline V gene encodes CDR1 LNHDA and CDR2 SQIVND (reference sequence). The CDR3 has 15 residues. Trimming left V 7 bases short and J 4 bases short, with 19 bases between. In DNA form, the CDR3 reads TGTGCCAGTACCCGACAGTTCACGGGGGTCACTGAAGCTTTCTTT. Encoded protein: CASTRQFTGVTEAFF.

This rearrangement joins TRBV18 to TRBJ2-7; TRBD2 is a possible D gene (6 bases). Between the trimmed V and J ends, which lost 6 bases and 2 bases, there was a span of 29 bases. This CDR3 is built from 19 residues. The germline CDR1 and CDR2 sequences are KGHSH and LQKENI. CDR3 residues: CASSRSQTGLQYPAYEQYF. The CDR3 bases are TGTGCCAGCTCTCGCTCACAAACGGGACTTCAGTACCCAGCCTACGAGCAGTACTTC.

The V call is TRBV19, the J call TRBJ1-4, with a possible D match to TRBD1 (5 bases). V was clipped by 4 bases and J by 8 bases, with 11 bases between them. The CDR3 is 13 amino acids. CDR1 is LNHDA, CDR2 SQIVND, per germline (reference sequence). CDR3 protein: CASSTRVREKLFF. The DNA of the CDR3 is TGTGCCAGTAGTACCAGGGTTCGCGAAAAACTGTTTTTT. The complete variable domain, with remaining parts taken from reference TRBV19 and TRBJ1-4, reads DGGITQSPKYLFRKEGQNVTLSCEQNLNHDAMYWYRQDPGQGLRLIYYSQIVNDFQKGDIAEGYSVSREKKESFPLTVTSAQKNPTAFYLCASSTRVREKLFFGSGTQLSVL.

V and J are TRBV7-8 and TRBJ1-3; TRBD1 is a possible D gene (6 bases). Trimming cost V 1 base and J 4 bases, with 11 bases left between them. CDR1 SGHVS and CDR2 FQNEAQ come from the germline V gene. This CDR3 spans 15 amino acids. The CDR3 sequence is CASSLGDIRGNTIYF. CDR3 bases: TGTGCCAGCAGCTTAGGGGACATCCGAGGAAACACCATATATTTT.

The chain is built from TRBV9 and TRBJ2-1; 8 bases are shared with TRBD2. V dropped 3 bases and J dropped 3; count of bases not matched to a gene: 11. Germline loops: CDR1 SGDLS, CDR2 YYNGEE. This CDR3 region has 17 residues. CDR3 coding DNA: TGTGCCAGCAGCGCTCAGTCCGGGACTAGTTTCTACAATGAGCAGTTCTTC. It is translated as CASSAQSGTSFYNEQFF. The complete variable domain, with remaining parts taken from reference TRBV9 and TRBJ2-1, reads DSGVTQTPKHLITATGQRVTLRCSPRSGDLSVYWYQQSLDQGLQFLIQYYNGEERAKGNILERFSAQQFPDLHSELNLSSLELGDSALYFCASSAQSGTSFYNEQFFGPGTRLTVL.

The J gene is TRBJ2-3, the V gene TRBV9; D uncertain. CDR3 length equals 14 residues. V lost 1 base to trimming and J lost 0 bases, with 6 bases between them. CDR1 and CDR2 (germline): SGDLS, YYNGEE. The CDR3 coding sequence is TGTGCCAGCAGCGTAAGGAGTAGCACAGATACGCAGTATTTT. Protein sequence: CASSVRSSTDTQYF. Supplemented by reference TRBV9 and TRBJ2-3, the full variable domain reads DSGVTQTPKHLITATGQRVTLRCSPRSGDLSVYWYQQSLDQGLQFLIQYYNGEERAKGNILERFSAQQFPDLHSELNLSSLELGDSALYFCASSVRSSTDTQYFGPGTRLTVL.

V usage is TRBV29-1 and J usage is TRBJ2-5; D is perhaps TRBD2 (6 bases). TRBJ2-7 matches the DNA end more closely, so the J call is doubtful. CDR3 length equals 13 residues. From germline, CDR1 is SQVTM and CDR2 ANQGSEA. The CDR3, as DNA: TGCAGCGTTGTTGGGACTGGGAAGTACGAGCAGTACTTC. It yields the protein CSVVGTGKYEQYF.

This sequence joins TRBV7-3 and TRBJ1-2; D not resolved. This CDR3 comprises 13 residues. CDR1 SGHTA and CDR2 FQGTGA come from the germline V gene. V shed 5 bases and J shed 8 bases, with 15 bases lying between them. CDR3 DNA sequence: TGTGCCAGCAGCCCCGGACGGGATGACGGCTACACCTTC. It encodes CASSPGRDDGYTF. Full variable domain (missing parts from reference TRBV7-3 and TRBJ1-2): GAGVSQTPSNKVTEKGKYVELRCDPISGHTALYWYRQSLGQGPEFLIYFQGTGAADDSGLPNDRFFAVRPEGSVSTLKIQRTERGDSAVYLCASSPGRDDGYTFGSGTRLTVV.

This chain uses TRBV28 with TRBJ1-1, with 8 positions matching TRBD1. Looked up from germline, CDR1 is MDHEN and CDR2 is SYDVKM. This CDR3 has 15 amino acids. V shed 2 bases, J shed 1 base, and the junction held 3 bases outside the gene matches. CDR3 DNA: TGTGCCAGCAGTTTACCGGGGACAGGGAACACTGAAGCTTTCTTT. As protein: CASSLPGTGNTEAFF.

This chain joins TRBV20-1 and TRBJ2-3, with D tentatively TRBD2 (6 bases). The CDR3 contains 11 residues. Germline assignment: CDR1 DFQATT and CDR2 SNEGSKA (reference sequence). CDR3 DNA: TGCGGCAGACTAGAAACGCATACGCAGTATTTT. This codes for CGRLETHTQYF.

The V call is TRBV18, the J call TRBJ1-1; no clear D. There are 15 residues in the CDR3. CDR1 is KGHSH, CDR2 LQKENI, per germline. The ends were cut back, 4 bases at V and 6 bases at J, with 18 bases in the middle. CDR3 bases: TGTGCCAGCTCACTAACCGGGGTTAAGGACGCTGAAGCTTTCTTT. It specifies CASSLTGVKDAEAFF.